This passage covers 20 T cell receptor beta chains from one sample sequenced in a study of T cells in narcolepsy. The method was immunoSEQ multiplex PCR; TCRdb's version includes in-frame clones alone and lacks a portion of them. The table has some 25,000 clones, roughly 62% seen once; the top ten hold roughly 12%. Sequencing was done on a sample of memory (CD45RA-) CD4+ T cells from blood. The receptors were gathered from a human donor in good health.

This clone has just a few counts. The genes are TRBV4-1 and TRBJ2-5; weak D call: TRBD1 (6 bases). V lost 1 base and J 2 bases, leaving 8 bases between the germline ends. Germline V CDR1 and CDR2: MGHRA, YSYEKL. The CDR3 spans 14 residues. CDR3 DNA: TGCGCCAGCAGCCAAGGGACAGTACAAGAGACCCAGTACTTC. Encoded protein: CASSQGTVQETQYF.

The chain links TRBV28 to TRBJ2-1, with 7 bases identical to TRBD1. Germline V lookup: CDR1 MDHEN, CDR2 SYDVKM. The ends lost 5 bases at V and 9 bases at J; junction bases unmatched: 7. This CDR3 has 13 residues. CDR3 nucleotide sequence: TGTGCCAGCAGTCTACAGGGGCCGGGTGAGCAGTTCTTC. It yields the protein CASSLQGPGEQFF.

This clone was picked up a small number of times. The chain combines TRBV10-2 with TRBJ2-1; 12 nucleotides agree with TRBD1. The trim removed 3 bases at V and 8 bases at J, leaving 8 bases unmatched. This CDR3 is built from 16 residues. The V gene's germline CDR1 is WSHSY and CDR2 SAAADI. CDR3 bases: TGCGCCAGCAGTGATCCCGGGACAGGGGGCCTCGATGAGCAGTTCTTC. Translation gives CASSDPGTGGLDEQFF.

This rearrangement joins TRBV7-3 to TRBJ2-5; D is uncertain. Between the trimmed V and J ends, which lost 5 bases and 2 bases, there was a span of 12 bases. There are 14 residues in the CDR3. Germline V gene data show CDR1 as SGHTA and CDR2 as FQGTGA. The CDR3 reads CASSPNRGQETQYF. The CDR3 DNA reads as TGTGCCAGCAGCCCGAACCGTGGGCAAGAGACCCAGTACTTC.

The chain combines TRBV10-2 with TRBJ2-1, with a tentative D call TRBD1 (6 bases). There are 14 residues in the CDR3. The germline V and J ends were trimmed by 7 bases and 0 bases, with 10 bases remaining between them. CDR1 is WSHSY and CDR2 is SAAADI in the germline V gene. This CDR3 reads CASTADSSYNEQFF. DNA for the CDR3: TGCGCCAGCACCGCGGACAGCTCCTACAATGAGCAGTTCTTC.

The J gene is TRBJ1-6, the V gene TRBV18, with 9 bases fitting TRBD1. Unmatched junction bases numbered 3, after V lost 1 base and J lost 8 bases. The germline V gene has CDR1 KGHSH and CDR2 LQKENI. The CDR3 is 15 residues long. The CDR3 here is CASSPLGTGYSPLHF. CDR3 sequence (DNA): TGTGCCAGCTCACCACTAGGGACAGGGTATTCACCCCTCCACTTT.

The chain carries TRBV6-6 and TRBJ1-3, with no clear D. This CDR3 comprises 15 residues. Trimming took 2 bases from V and 2 from J, leaving 10 bases between them. The V gene's germline CDR1 is MNHNY and CDR2 SVGAGI (reference sequence). The CDR3 here is CASSYRVRTGNTIYF. The CDR3 region has the DNA TGTGCCAGCAGTTACAGGGTCAGGACTGGAAACACCATATATTTT.

The table lists this clone with a few counts. The chain employs TRBV4-1 and TRBJ1-3; possible D gene TRBD1, 6 bases. This CDR3 region has 16 residues. In germline, CDR1 is MGHRA, CDR2 YSYEKL. V was shortened by 3 bases and J by 3 bases, with 15 bases between the two germline ends. In DNA, the CDR3 is TGCGCCAGCAGCCACCCTAAACAGGGATTTGGAAACACCATATATTTT. Translation: CASSHPKQGFGNTIYF.

This rearrangement joins TRBV7-8 to TRBJ1-4; D is unresolved. Trimming shortened V by 4 bases and J by 4 bases, and 10 bases separated the two germline ends. This CDR3 contains 14 residues. Germline V gene data show CDR1 as SGHVS and CDR2 as FQNEAQ. CDR3 sequence: CASSSQTFNEKLFF. The DNA for the CDR3 is TGTGCCAGCAGCTCACAGACCTTTAATGAAAAACTGTTTTTT.

The genes are TRBV30 and TRBJ2-1; D could derive from TRBD1 or TRBD2 (6 bases each). Germline V gene sequence: CDR1 GTSNPN, CDR2 SVGIG (reference sequence). The CDR3 spans 13 residues. V lost 4 bases and J lost 5, with 12 bases in between. CDR3 sequence (DNA): TGTGCCTGGACCCCCGGGGGCAACAATGAGCAGTTCTTC. Protein sequence: CAWTPGGNNEQFF.

This sequence joins TRBV7-2 and TRBJ2-7; TRBD2 aligns across 8 bases. This CDR3 is built from 14 residues. J lost 1 base, V lost 5 bases, and 4 bases had no gene match. Germline V gene data show CDR1 as SGHTA and CDR2 as FQGNSA. The CDR3 protein is CASSLQRGSYEQYF. The DNA for the CDR3 is TGTGCCAGCAGCCTCCAGCGGGGGTCCTACGAGCAGTACTTC.

This clone was observed a handful of times. The chain couples TRBV2 to TRBJ1-5, with a tentative D call TRBD1 (5 bases). V dropped 4 bases and J dropped 6 bases, with 16 bases sitting between them. Germline-derived CDR1 and CDR2 are SNHLY and FYNNEI. The CDR3 contains 15 residues. The CDR3: CASSVRGGVGQPQHF. The CDR3 DNA is TGTGCCAGCAGTGTAAGGGGCGGGGTGGGTCAGCCCCAGCATTTT.

V usage is TRBV6-5 and J usage is TRBJ2-7; 8 nucleotides align to TRBD2. The CDR3 has 15 residues. Germline V gives CDR1 MNHEY, CDR2 SVGAGI. V was clipped by 5 bases and J by 5 bases; unmatched bases: 11. CDR3 bases: TGTGCCAGCAGTGCGCCGGGACTAGGGGGTAACGAGCAGTACTTC. It specifies CASSAPGLGGNEQYF.

The chain recombines TRBV28 with TRBJ1-2, with D perhaps TRBD1 (6 bases). This CDR3 spans 12 amino acids. V was pared by 5 bases and J by 8 bases, with 12 bases between. Germline V gene lookup returns CDR1 MDHEN and CDR2 SYDVKM. The CDR3 loop reads CASSRGAPGYTF. CDR3 bases: TGTGCCAGCAGTAGGGGGGCGCCCGGCTACACCTTC.

This clone turned up a few times. This chain uses TRBV6-6 with TRBJ1-5; no reliable D call. The CDR3 runs 14 residues. Trimming left V 6 bases short and J 0 bases short, with 9 bases between. Germline V lookup: CDR1 MNHNY, CDR2 SVGAGI (reference sequence). Here the CDR3 reads CASRKDASNQPQHF. CDR3 nucleotides: TGTGCCAGCAGGAAAGACGCTAGCAATCAGCCCCAGCATTTT.

V and J are TRBV19 and TRBJ1-5, with 9 bases identical to TRBD1. The CDR3 length is 16 residues. J was trimmed by 4 bases and V by 5 bases; bases with no gene match: 9. Per the germline V gene, CDR1 is LNHDA and CDR2 is SQIVND (reference sequence). The CDR3 protein is CASSVRAGTGNQPQHF. The CDR3, as DNA: TGTGCCAGTAGTGTAAGAGCCGGGACAGGGAATCAGCCCCAGCATTTT.

The rearrangement joins TRBV6-1 to TRBJ1-5; D is unclear. The CDR3 consists of 14 residues. V shed 0 bases and J shed 6 bases, with 9 bases lying between them. Germline CDR1 reads MNHNS; CDR2 reads SASEGT. The CDR3 here is CASSEAADPQPQHF. DNA for the CDR3: TGTGCCAGCAGTGAAGCAGCCGATCCTCAGCCCCAGCATTTT.

Only a few counts were recorded for this clone. This specimen includes other DNA sequences encoding the same CDR3. The rearrangement joins TRBV2 to TRBJ2-3, with D tentatively TRBD1 (6 bases). CDR1 is SNHLY, CDR2 FYNNEI, per germline. This CDR3 has 13 residues. The V gene lost 6 bases and the J gene lost 4 bases, with 11 bases spanning the gap. CDR3 residues: CASRSRGSDTQYF. In DNA, the CDR3 is TGTGCCAGCAGGTCAAGGGGGTCAGATACGCAGTATTTT.

The chain uses TRBV27 and TRBJ2-7; D may correspond to TRBD1 or TRBD2 (5 bases each). The CDR3 sequence is 14 residues long. Germline V CDR1 and CDR2: MNHEY, SMNVEV (reference sequence). V was pared by 11 bases and J by 1 base, with 18 bases between. Here the CDR3 DNA reads TGTGCCGCATCACGGGACGGCGGATCCTACGAGCAGTACTTC. This sequence encodes CAASRDGGSYEQYF.

This clone was observed a few times. The chain is built from TRBV6-6 and TRBJ2-7; D assignment may be TRBD1 or TRBD2 (6 bases each). Looked up from germline, CDR1 is MNHNY and CDR2 is SVGAGI (reference sequence). V was shortened by 5 bases and J by 5 bases, with 13 bases between the two germline ends. This CDR3 contains 13 residues. The CDR3, as DNA: TGTGCCAGCAGTCCTCCCGGGGGCAACGAGCAGTACTTC. Amino acids: CASSPPGGNEQYF.